A selection of T cell receptor beta chains follows, all from one sample in a study of untreated major depressive disorder. Profiled with immunoSEQ multiplex PCR; TCRdb holds only in-frame clones, not every one. The table lists 20,000 or so clones, 92% of them singletons. The specimen was CD4+ T cells from PBMCs. The receptors come from a woman in her 40s with major depressive disorder. Both conserved end residues are part of each CDR3. D genes are given only for firm matches. Not all rows give a size; the values are once, few, many and, for expanded clones, a class.

once | TRBJ2-7 | TRBV2 | TRBD2 | CASSESGTYYEQYF | TGTGCCAGCAGTGAAAGCGGGACGTACTACGAGCAGTACTTC
once | TRBJ2-3 | TRBV11-3 | NA | CASSLRGGPRATQYF | TGTGCCAGCAGCTTACGAGGAGGCCCTCGGGCCACGCAGTATTTT
NA | TRBJ2-5 | TRBV5-1 | TRBD2 | CASSLGSSGETQYF | TGCGCCAGCAGCTTGGGGTCTAGCGGGGAGACCCAGTACTTC
NA | TRBJ2-7 | TRBV7-8 | TRBD1 | CASSVGQGGYEQYF | TGTGCCAGCAGCGTGGGACAGGGGGGCTACGAGCAGTACTTC
NA | TRBJ1-2 | TRBV5-1 | NA | CASSLVGTNYGYTF | TGCGCCAGCAGCTTGGTCGGGACCAACTATGGCTACACCTTC
NA | TRBJ1-5 | TRBV5-1 | TRBD1 | CASSLEGQVYQPQHF | TGCGCCAGCAGCTTGGAGGGACAGGTATATCAGCCCCAGCATTTT
NA | TRBJ2-2 | TRBV5-1 | TRBD2 | CASSLALVHSGVKDTGELFF | TGCGCCAGCAGCTTGGCCTTAGTTCACAGCGGGGTAAAGGACACCGGGGAGCTGTTTTTT
NA | TRBJ2-5 | TRBV30 | NA | CAWGPWGSETQYF | TGTGCCTGGGGGCCGTGGGGGTCGGAGACCCAGTACTTC
few | TRBJ1-5 | TRBV30 | NA | CAWSGNGVQPQHF | TGTGCCTGGAGCGGGAACGGGGTTCAGCCCCAGCATTTT
once | TRBJ2-1 | TRBV6-5 | NA | CASSSRDGTYNEQFF | TGTGCCAGCAGTTCCAGGGACGGAACCTACAATGAGCAGTTCTTC
NA | TRBJ1-1 | TRBV9 | NA | CASSGDQDRRNTEAFF | TGTGCCAGCAGCGGGGACCAGGACCGGAGGAACACTGAAGCTTTCTTT
NA | TRBJ2-2 | TRBV5-1 | TRBD2 | CASSSTVAGANTGELFF | TGCGCCAGCAGCTCAACCGTGGCGGGGGCGAACACCGGGGAGCTGTTTTTT
NA | TRBJ1-5 | TRBV19 | NA | CASLDISSNQPQHF | TGTGCCAGTTTAGACATTTCTAGCAATCAGCCCCAGCATTTT
NA | TRBJ2-4 | TRBV25-1 | NA | CASSGLDRYIQYF | TGTGCCAGCAGTGGACTGGACAGATACATTCAGTACTTC
NA | TRBJ1-3 | TRBV15 | NA | CATSIATGSGNTIYF | TGTGCCACCAGCATCGCCACAGGGTCTGGAAACACCATATATTTT